The TCR beta chain described here comes from a study of blood T cell repertoires in COVID-19. Libraries were prepared by immunoSEQ multiplex PCR; TCRdb keeps only in-frame clonotypes and omits some of them. Of around 420,000 clones in the sample, 70% to 90% were seen once. CDR1 is SGHRS, CDR2 YFSETQ, per germline. Trimming removed 4 bases from V and 3 bases from J, with 4 bases in between. The CDR3 is 12 residues long. The chain is built from TRBV5-1 and TRBJ2-2; D not resolved. The receptor comes from a woman between 35 and 50 years old with acute COVID-19. The material sequenced was PBMCs or T cells enriched from blood (not recorded which). CDR3 nucleotides: TGCGCCAGCAGCACTGACACCGGGGAGCTGTTTTTT. This encodes CASSTDTGELFF.